The rows below give T cell receptor beta chains drawn from one sample of a study of response to subunit inactivated influenza vaccine. MiXCR, applied by TCRdb to the RT-PCR reads, yields one record per CDR3 protein. This sample yields over 450,000 distinct CDR3 sequences, of which 13% are seen a single time; roughly 14% belongs to the top ten. The input for sequencing was PBMCs from blood, taken more than 35 days after vaccination. These receptors originate from a man between 45 and 60 years old who received an inactivated influenza vaccine. Each CDR3 is given with its conserved first and last residue. A D gene is named only where the DNA matches it firmly. The size of a clone is reported for some rows only, either as once, few or many, or as a class for expanded clones.

>16|few|TRBV7-2|TRBJ2-2|TRBD2
TGTGCCAGCAGCTTCCGGACTAGCGGGAGCGCCGGGGAGCTGTTTTTT
CASSFRTSGSAGELFF
>14|many|TRBV7-9|TRBJ2-7|TRBD2
TGTGCCAGCAGCCTCCCGGGAGGATCCTACGAGCAGTACTTC
CASSLPGGSYEQYF
>13|many|TRBV12-5|TRBJ2-2|NA
TGTGCTAGTGGTTCCGCCAACACCGGGGAGCTGTTTTTT
CASGSANTGELFF
>15|NA|TRBV12-3/TRBV12-4|TRBJ2-3|TRBD2
TGTGCCAGCAGCCGGGGCGGGGGGTCCACAGATACGCAGTATTTT
CASSRGGGSTDTQYF
>15|few|TRBV10-3|TRBJ2-3|TRBD2
TGTGCCATCAGTGCCCAGCGGGAGAGCCCAGATACGCAGTATTTT
CAISAQRESPDTQYF
>14|NA|TRBV6-1|TRBJ1-2|TRBD1
TGTGCCAGCAGTCGGGACAGAAAAATATATGGCTACACCTTC
CASSRDRKIYGYTF
>14|few|TRBV6-2/TRBV6-3|TRBJ2-2|NA
TGTGCCAGCAGTTACCGGACTTCCACCGGGGAGCTGTTTTTT
CASSYRTSTGELFF
>16|few|TRBV7-2|TRBJ1-2|TRBD1
TGTGCCAGCAGGCAGCCGGGACAGGGTTTTAACTATGGCTACACCTTC
CASRQPGQGFNYGYTF
>16|few|TRBV27|TRBJ2-1|TRBD2
TGTGCCAGCACCGGACTAGCGGGGGTTACCTACAATGAGCAGTTCTTC
CASTGLAGVTYNEQFF
>13|many|TRBV5-1|TRBJ2-7|NA
TGCGCCAGCAGCTTGGGATATGCCTACGAGCAGTACTTC
CASSLGYAYEQYF
>18|NA|TRBV5-1|TRBJ1-1|TRBD1
TGCGCCAGCAGCGCCACACCGGGACAGGGGAAAATGAACACTGAAGCTTTCTTT
CASSATPGQGKMNTEAFF
>14|NA|TRBV20-1|TRBJ2-7|NA
TGCAGTGCTAGAGACACCAAAAAGACCTACGAGCAGTACTTC
CSARDTKKTYEQYF
>14|NA|TRBV2|TRBJ2-1|TRBD2
TGTGCCATGCGAACTAGCGGGCGCTACAATGAGCAGTTCTTC
CAMRTSGRYNEQFF
>13|few|TRBV6-5|TRBJ1-2|NA
TGTGCCAGCAGTTACGGAACTATCGGAGGCTACACCTTC
CASSYGTIGGYTF
>13|few|TRBV6-6|TRBJ1-1|NA
TGTGCCAGCAGTCCACCGGGGAACACTGAAGCTTTCTTT
CASSPPGNTEAFF
>14|NA|TRBV20-1|TRBJ2-7|NA
TGCAGTGCTTACTCTAGCGATTCTATCCACGAGCAGTACTTC
CSAYSSDSIHEQYF
>19|few|TRBV11-2|TRBJ2-4|TRBD2
TGTGCCAGCAGCTATGGTGTGACTAGCGGGAGCGGAGCCAAAAACATTCAGTACTTC
CASSYGVTSGSGAKNIQYF
>13|few|TRBV20-1|TRBJ2-7|TRBD1
TGCAGTGCTTGGACAGGGGGACCCTACGAGCAGTACTTC
CSAWTGGPYEQYF
>17|few|TRBV15|TRBJ2-2|TRBD2
TGTGCCACCAGCAGAGATAGACTAGCGGGGGTCACCGGGGAGCTGTTTTTT
CATSRDRLAGVTGELFF
>16|few|TRBV6-2/TRBV6-3|TRBJ1-5|TRBD1
TGTGCCAGCAGTTACTCGCGCCGACAGGGGTACCAGCCCCAGCATTTT
CASSYSRRQGYQPQHF
>14|few|TRBV7-2|TRBJ2-7|NA
TGTGCCAGCAGCTCTCAGGGGGGGTCCTACGAGCAGTACTTC
CASSSQGGSYEQYF
>14|NA|TRBV11-2|TRBJ2-7|NA
TGTGCCAGCACCGACGCGGGGAGCTACTACGAGCAGTACTTC
CASTDAGSYYEQYF
>19|few|TRBV3-1|TRBJ2-2|NA
TGTGCCAGCAGCCAAGATCCCGTCGTGGGTCGGGTAAACACCGGGGAGCTGTTTTTT
CASSQDPVVGRVNTGELFF
>14|few|TRBV7-2|TRBJ1-2|NA
TGTGCCAGCAGCTCTCGGGGCCTCACCTATGGCTACACCTTC
CASSSRGLTYGYTF